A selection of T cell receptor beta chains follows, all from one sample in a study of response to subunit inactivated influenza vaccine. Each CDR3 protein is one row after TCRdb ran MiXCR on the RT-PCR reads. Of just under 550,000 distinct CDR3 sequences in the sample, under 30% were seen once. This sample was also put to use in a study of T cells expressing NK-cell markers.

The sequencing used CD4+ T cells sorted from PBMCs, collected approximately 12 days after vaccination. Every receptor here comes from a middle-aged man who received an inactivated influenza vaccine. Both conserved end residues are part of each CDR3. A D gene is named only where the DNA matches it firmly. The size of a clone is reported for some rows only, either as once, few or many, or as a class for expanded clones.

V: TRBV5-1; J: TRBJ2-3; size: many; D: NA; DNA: TGCGCCAGCAGCTTGGGTGGCACAGATACGCAGTATTTT; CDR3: CASSLGGTDTQYF
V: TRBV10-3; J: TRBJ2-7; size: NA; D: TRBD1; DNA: TGTGCCATCAGCCCTCGGACAGGGAATAGTTACGAGCAGTACTTC; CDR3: CAISPRTGNSYEQYF
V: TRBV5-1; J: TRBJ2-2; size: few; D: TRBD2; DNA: TGCGCCAGCAGCTTGGCCGACCTAGCGGGGTGGACCGGGGAGCTGTTTTTT; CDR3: CASSLADLAGWTGELFF
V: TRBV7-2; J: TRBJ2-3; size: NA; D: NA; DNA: TGTGCCAGCAGCTCCTACTCAGATACGCAGTATTTT; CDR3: CASSSYSDTQYF
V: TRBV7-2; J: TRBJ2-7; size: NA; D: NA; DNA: TGTGCCAGCAGCTTAGGCGGTATGGGTGGCTCCTACGAGCAGTACTTC; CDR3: CASSLGGMGGSYEQYF
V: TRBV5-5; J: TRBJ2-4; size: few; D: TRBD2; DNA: TGTGCCAGCAGCTTGCTCACTAGCGAGAAAAACATTCAGTACTTC; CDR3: CASSLLTSEKNIQYF
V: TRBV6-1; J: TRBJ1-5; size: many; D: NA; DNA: TGTGCCAGCAGCAAGGGTATCAATCAGCCCCAGCATTTT; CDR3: CASSKGINQPQHF
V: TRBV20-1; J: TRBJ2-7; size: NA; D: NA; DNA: TGCAGTGCTGCGATGGGGTTTCGAGGCGGTAGCTACGAGCAGTACTTC; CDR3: CSAAMGFRGGSYEQYF
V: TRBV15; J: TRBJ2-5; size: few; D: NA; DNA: TGTGCCACCAGCAGAAGCACAGGGTCGGGAGAGACCCAGTACTTC; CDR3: CATSRSTGSGETQYF
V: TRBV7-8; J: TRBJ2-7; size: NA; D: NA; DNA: TGTGCCAGCAGCTTATACAGCCCTTCCTACGAGCAGTACTTC; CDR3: CASSLYSPSYEQYF
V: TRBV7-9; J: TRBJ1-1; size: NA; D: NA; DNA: TGTGCCAGCAGCCCCTTAGGGGGAGGGGGGACTGAAGCTTTCTTT; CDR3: CASSPLGGGGTEAFF
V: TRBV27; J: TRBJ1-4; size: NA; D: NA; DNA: TGTGCCAGCAGTTCTAAGATGTCAACTAATGAAAAACTGTTTTTT; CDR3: CASSSKMSTNEKLFF
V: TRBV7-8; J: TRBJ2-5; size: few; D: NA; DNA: TGTGCCAGCAGCTTAGGATTCCGTGCGAATCCCCTGGCGGAGACCCAGTACTTC; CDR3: CASSLGFRANPLAETQYF
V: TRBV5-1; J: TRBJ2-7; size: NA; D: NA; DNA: TGCGCCAGCAGCCGAGGACAGCTAACCTACGAGCAGTACTTC; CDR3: CASSRGQLTYEQYF
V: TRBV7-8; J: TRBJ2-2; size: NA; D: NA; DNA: TGTGCCAGCAGGGCGTTGGGGACCGGGGAGCTGTTTTTT; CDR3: CASRALGTGELFF
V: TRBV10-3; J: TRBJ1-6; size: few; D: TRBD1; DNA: TGTGCCATCAGACCTGACAGGGGGAATAATTCACCCCTCCACTTT; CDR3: CAIRPDRGNNSPLHF
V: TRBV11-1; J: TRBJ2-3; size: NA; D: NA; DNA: TGTGCCAGCAGCTTAAATGGATATAGCACAGATACGCAGTATTTT; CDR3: CASSLNGYSTDTQYF
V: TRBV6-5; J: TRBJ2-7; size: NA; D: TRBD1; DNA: TGTGCCAGCAGTTACTCTTACACAGGGGGCTGGAACGAGCAGTACTTC; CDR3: CASSYSYTGGWNEQYF
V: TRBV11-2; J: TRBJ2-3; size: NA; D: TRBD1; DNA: TGTGCCAGCAGTTCCATCAGGGGGAGCACAGATACGCAGTATTTT; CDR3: CASSSIRGSTDTQYF
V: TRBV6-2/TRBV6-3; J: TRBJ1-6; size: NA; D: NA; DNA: TGTGCCAGCCAGTGGCGTAATTCACCCCTCCACTTT; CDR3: CASQWRNSPLHF
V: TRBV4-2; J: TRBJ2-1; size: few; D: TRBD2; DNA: TGTGCCAGCAGCCAAGCTTTGGCTAGCGGGTCCGCCTACAATGAGCAGTTCTTC; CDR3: CASSQALASGSAYNEQFF
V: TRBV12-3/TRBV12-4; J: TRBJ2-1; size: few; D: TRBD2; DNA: TGTGCCAGCAGTTTAATGGCGGGAGTGGTCAATGAGCAGTTCTTC; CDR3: CASSLMAGVVNEQFF
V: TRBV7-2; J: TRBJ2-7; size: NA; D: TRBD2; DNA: TGTGCCAGCAGCTATGCCCCCACGGGAGGGGGATCAGGCGAGCAGTACTTC; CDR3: CASSYAPTGGGSGEQYF
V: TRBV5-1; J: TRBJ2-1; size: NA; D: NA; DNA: TGCGCCAGCAGCATGGTTGCAGACAATGAGCAGTTCTTC; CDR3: CASSMVADNEQFF
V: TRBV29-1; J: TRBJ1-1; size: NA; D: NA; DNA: TGCAGCCTCACAGCTACGGGGACCACTGAAGCTTTCTTT; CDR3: CSLTATGTTEAFF
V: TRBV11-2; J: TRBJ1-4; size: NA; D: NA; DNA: TGTGCCAGCAGCTTGTCGTCTAATGAAAAACTGTTTTTT; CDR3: CASSLSSNEKLFF
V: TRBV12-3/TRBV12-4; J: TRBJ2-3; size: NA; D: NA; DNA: TGTGCCAGCAGTTTAGCGCGTGGGTGGGGGGGCGTTGCAGATACGCAGTATTTT; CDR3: CASSLARGWGGVADTQYF
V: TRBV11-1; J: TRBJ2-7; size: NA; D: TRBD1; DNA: TGTGCCAGCAGCTTAGAAGGGACAGGGAAATACGAGCAGTACTTC; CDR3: CASSLEGTGKYEQYF
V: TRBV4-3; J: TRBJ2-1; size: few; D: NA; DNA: TGCGCCAGCAGCCACGAACCCCGACAAAAGATGGGTGAGCAGTTCTTC; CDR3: CASSHEPRQKMGEQFF
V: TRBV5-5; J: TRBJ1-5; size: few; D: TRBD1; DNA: TGTGCCAGCAGCTGGACAGGGGGGGGGCCCCAGCATTTT; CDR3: CASSWTGGGPQHF
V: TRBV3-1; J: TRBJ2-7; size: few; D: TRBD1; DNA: TGTGCCAGCAGCCCCTGGGGACAGGGACACGAGCAGTACTTC; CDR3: CASSPWGQGHEQYF
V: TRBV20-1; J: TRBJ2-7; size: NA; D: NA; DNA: TGCAGTGCACAGCGGGTTCTTCCTACCTACGAGCAGTACTTC; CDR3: CSAQRVLPTYEQYF
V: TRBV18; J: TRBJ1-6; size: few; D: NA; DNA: TGTGCCAGCTCAGCCAGCCAGGCCCCCAATTCACCCCTCCACTTT; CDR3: CASSASQAPNSPLHF
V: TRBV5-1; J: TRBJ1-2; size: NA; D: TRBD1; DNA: TGCGCCAGCAGCCCGGGACAGGGTCTAGTTGGCTACACCTTC; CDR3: CASSPGQGLVGYTF
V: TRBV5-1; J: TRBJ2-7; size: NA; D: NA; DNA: TGCGCCAGCAGCTTGGGACAGTTGAAGTACGAGCAGTACTTC; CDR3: CASSLGQLKYEQYF
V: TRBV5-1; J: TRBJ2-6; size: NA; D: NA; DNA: TGCGCCAGCAGCTTGGAGACAGCGACCTCTGGGGCCAACGTCCTGACTTTC; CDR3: CASSLETATSGANVLTF
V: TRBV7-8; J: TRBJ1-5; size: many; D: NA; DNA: TGTGCCAGCAGCCGTAGCCGAGTTATGAGCAATCAGCCCCAGCATTTT; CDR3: CASSRSRVMSNQPQHF
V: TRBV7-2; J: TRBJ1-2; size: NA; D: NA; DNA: TGTGCCAGCAGCGCCGGGTCCTACTATGGCTACACCTTC; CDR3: CASSAGSYYGYTF
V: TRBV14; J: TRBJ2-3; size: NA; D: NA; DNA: TGTGCCAGCAGCCAAGACGTAGTTTCAGATACGCAGTATTTT; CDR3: CASSQDVVSDTQYF
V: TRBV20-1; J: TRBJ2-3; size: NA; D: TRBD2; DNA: TGCAGTGCTAGGAGGACTAGCTACACAGATACGCAGTATTTT; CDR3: CSARRTSYTDTQYF
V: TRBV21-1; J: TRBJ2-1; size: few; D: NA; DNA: TGTGTCACGCTAGGGCTAGCGTTTCCTGAGCAGTTCTTC; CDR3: CVTLGLAFPEQFF
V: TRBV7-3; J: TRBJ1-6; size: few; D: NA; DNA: TGTGCCAGCAGCTTAACGGCCAATTATAATTCACCCCTCCACTTT; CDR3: CASSLTANYNSPLHF
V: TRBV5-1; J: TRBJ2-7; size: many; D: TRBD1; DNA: TGCGCCAGCAGCTTGGGTCCCGGGACAGGCTACGAGCAGTACTTC; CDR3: CASSLGPGTGYEQYF
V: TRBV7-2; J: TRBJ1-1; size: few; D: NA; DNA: TGTGCCAGTGAACAGAGGGGTACTGAAGCTTTCTTT; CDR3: CASEQRGTEAFF
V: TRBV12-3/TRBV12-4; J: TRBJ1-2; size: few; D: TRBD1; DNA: TGTGCCAGCAGTTCCCTCCGACAGGGACCTAACTATGGCTACACCTTC; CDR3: CASSSLRQGPNYGYTF
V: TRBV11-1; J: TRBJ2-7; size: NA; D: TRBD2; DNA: TGTGCCAGCAGCTCGATTACAAGCGGGACTAGCGACCCCTACGAGCAGTACTTC; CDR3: CASSSITSGTSDPYEQYF